Listed below are T cell receptor beta chains from one sample, sequenced in a study of beta chain features in type 1 diabetes. Repertoires were generated with immunoSEQ multiplex PCR, while TCRdb's copy carries only in-frame clones and drops some. Of 150,000 or so clones in the sample, about 10% are singletons; the top ten hold roughly 0.7%. Sequencing used central memory CD4+ T cells from blood. The source of these receptors is a man between 18 and 35 years old in good health. Both conserved end residues are part of each CDR3. Each record gives: D gene, V gene, clone size, J gene, CDR3 DNA, CDR3 protein. D genes are given only for firm matches. A clone size is listed for some rows: how often the clone was seen (once, few, many), or a class if it is expanded.

>TRBD1|TRBV19|few|TRBJ2-1
TGTGCCAGTAGTATGGCCAGGGGGCCCCACAATGAGCAGTTCTTC
CASSMARGPHNEQFF
>.|TRBV19|.|TRBJ2-5
TGTGCCAGTAGTATCCAGGGCGCGGTCCAAGAGACCCAGTACTTC
CASSIQGAVQETQYF
>TRBD2|TRBV7-6|.|TRBJ2-1
TGTGCCAGCAGCTTAGCAGCGGGGGGTTTCAATGAGCAGTTCTTC
CASSLAAGGFNEQFF
>.|TRBV28|few|TRBJ1-2
TGTGCCAGCAGTTTCGACAGTCCGAACTATGGCTACACCTTC
CASSFDSPNYGYTF
>TRBD2|TRBV5-1|.|TRBJ2-5
TGCGCCAGCAGCCTCGGCCCTAGCGGAGGAGAGACCCAGTACTTC
CASSLGPSGGETQYF
>.|TRBV11-2|.|TRBJ2-1
TGTGCCAGCAGCTTAGATCAGGCTTCCCAGCAGTTCTTC
CASSLDQASQQFF
>.|TRBV4-2|few|TRBJ2-3
TGTGCCAGCAGCCAAGTGGAACGCGCTAGGCCAGATACGCAGTATTTT
CASSQVERARPDTQYF
>TRBD1|TRBV5-1|.|TRBJ2-6
TGCGCCAGCCGCTCTGAGGGACAGGGGCCATATTCCTCTGGGGCCAACGTCCTGACTTTC
CASRSEGQGPYSSGANVLTF
>.|TRBV7-2|few|TRBJ2-5
TGTGCCAGCAGCTTACTAGCGAAGTTAGAGACCCAGTACTTC
CASSLLAKLETQYF
>TRBD2|TRBV29-1|few|TRBJ2-1
TGCAGCGTTGATCGGGCTAGCGGGGGGTCCTACAATGAGCAGTTCTTC
CSVDRASGGSYNEQFF
>.|TRBV7-8|few|TRBJ1-2
TGTGCCAGCAGCTTTTCGGCGGATGGCTACACCTTC
CASSFSADGYTF
>.|TRBV7-2|many|TRBJ2-7
TGTGCCAGCAGCTTATCATCGGACTACTTCTCCTACGAGCAGTACTTC
CASSLSSDYFSYEQYF
>TRBD1|TRBV5-4|.|TRBJ1-5
TGTGCCAGCAGCTCCGGGACAGGAAGGAATCAGCCCCAGCATTTT
CASSSGTGRNQPQHF
>.|TRBV27|.|TRBJ2-3
TGTGCCAGCAGTTTAAGAGGCCTCACAGATACGCAGTATTTT
CASSLRGLTDTQYF
>TRBD1|TRBV4-1|few|TRBJ1-4
TGCGCCAGCAGCCCGAGGACAGGGGCCAATGAAAAACTGTTTTTT
CASSPRTGANEKLFF
>.|TRBV5-1|.|TRBJ2-5
TGCGCCAGCAGCTTGGTGGACTCACAAGAGACCCAGTACTTC
CASSLVDSQETQYF
>TRBD1|TRBV11-3|few|TRBJ2-2
TGTGCCAGCAGCCCCCAGACAGGGGCGAACACCGGGGAGCTGTTTTTT
CASSPQTGANTGELFF
>.|TRBV4-3|.|TRBJ1-4
TGCGCCAGCAGCCAAGATCACGGGGGGAGTAAAACTAATGAAAAACTGTTTTTT
CASSQDHGGSKTNEKLFF
>TRBD2|TRBV11-2|few|TRBJ2-5
TGTGCCAGCAGCTTACGGGGGACTACTCAAGAGACCCAGTACTTC
CASSLRGTTQETQYF
>.|TRBV30|.|TRBJ1-2
TGTGCCTGGAGTCCCCGGGGAAAGGATGGCTACACCTTC
CAWSPRGKDGYTF
>.|TRBV7-7|.|TRBJ2-2
TGTGCCAGCAGCTTAAGCTGGCGGGGATCTATGACCGGGGAGCTGTTTTTT
CASSLSWRGSMTGELFF
>.|TRBV29-1|few|TRBJ1-2
TGCAGCATATACCTCCCGGGATTTAACTATGGCTACACCTTC
CSIYLPGFNYGYTF
>.|TRBV30|.|TRBJ2-6
TGTGCCTGGAGTGCAAAGACAGGCAACTCTGGGGCCAACGTCCTGACTTTC
CAWSAKTGNSGANVLTF
>.|TRBV11-3|few|TRBJ2-1
TGTGCCAGCAGTTTAACAGGGGAGGCTGAGCAGTTCTTC
CASSLTGEAEQFF
>.|TRBV4-3|.|TRBJ1-4
TGCGCCAGCAGCCAAGATCGTAGGGGCTATGGAAAACTGTTTTTT
CASSQDRRGYGKLFF
>TRBD1|TRBV9|few|TRBJ1-1
TGTGCCAGCAGCCGACAGGGCGGCACTGAAGCTTTCTTT
CASSRQGGTEAFF
>.|TRBV5-1|few|TRBJ2-2
TGCGCCAGCAGCTGGACAGAGCCCGGGGAGCTGTTTTTT
CASSWTEPGELFF
>TRBD1|TRBV5-1|.|TRBJ2-2
TGCGCCAGCAGCTCTACCGGGACAGGGGCCGGGGAGCTGTTTTTT
CASSSTGTGAGELFF
>.|TRBV12-5|.|TRBJ2-3
TGTGCTAGTGGCTACGGACAGTTAAGCACAGATACGCAGTATTTT
CASGYGQLSTDTQYF
>.|TRBV5-4|few|TRBJ1-3
TGTGCCAGCAGCTTGAGGAGGGCCCTCTCTGGAAACACCATATATTTT
CASSLRRALSGNTIYF
>TRBD2|TRBV7-2|.|TRBJ2-1
TGTGCCAGCAGCTTAGTGGGCGGGGGGGCGTACAATGAGCAGTTCTTC
CASSLVGGGAYNEQFF